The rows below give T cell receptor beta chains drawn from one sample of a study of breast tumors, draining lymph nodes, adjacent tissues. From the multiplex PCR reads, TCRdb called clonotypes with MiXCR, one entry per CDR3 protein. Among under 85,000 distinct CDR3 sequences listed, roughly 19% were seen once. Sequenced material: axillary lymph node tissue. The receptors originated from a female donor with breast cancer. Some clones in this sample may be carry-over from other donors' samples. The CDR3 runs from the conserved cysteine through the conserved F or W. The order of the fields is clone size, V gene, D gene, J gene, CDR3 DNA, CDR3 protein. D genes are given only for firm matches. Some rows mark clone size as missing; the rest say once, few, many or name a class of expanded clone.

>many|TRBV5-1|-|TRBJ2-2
TGCGCCAGTGGGATGGAGGGAGTAAAGACCGGGGAGCTGTTTTTT
CASGMEGVKTGELFF
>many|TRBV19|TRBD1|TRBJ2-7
TGTGCCAGTAGCCGGGACAGGAGATACGAGCAGTACTTC
CASSRDRRYEQYF
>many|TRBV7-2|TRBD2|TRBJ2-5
TGTGCCAGCAGCATAAATTACGGGAGGGGGGAGACCCAGTACTTC
CASSINYGRGETQYF
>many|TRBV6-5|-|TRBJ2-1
TGTGCCAGCAGTTACTCGGTCTACAATGAGCAGTTCTTC
CASSYSVYNEQFF
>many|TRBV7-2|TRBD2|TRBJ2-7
TGTGCCAGCAGCTCCACAAGACTAGCGGGAGCCTACGAGCAGTACTTC
CASSSTRLAGAYEQYF
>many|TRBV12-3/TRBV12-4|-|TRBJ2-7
TGTGCCAGCAGTCTCCGACTAGGGCTGGACGAGCAGTACTTC
CASSLRLGLDEQYF
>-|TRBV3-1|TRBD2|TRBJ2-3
TGTGCCAGCAGCCAAGGACTAGCGGCTTGTAATACGCAGTATTTT
CASSQGLAACNTQYF
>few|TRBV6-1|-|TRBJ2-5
TGTGCCAGCCGTGGGACGGGAACCCAGTACTTC
CASRGTGTQYF
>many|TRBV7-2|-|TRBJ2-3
TGTGCCACGCGACGGGGCTCCACCGACAGAGATACGCAGTATTTT
CATRRGSTDRDTQYF
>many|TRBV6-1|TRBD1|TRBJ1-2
TGTGCCAGCAGGGACAGGCCGTATGGCTACACCTTC
CASRDRPYGYTF
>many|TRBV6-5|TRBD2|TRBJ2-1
TGTGCCAGCAGTTCCCCGGGTAGCGGGAGTGGAAATGAGCAGTTCTTC
CASSSPGSGSGNEQFF
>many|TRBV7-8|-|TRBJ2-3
TGTGCCAGCAGCTTAGGGGCTAAGGAGACGCAGTATTTT
CASSLGAKETQYF
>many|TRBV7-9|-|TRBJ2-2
TGTGCCAGCAGCTTCGAGGGGACCGGGGAGCTGTTTTTT
CASSFEGTGELFF
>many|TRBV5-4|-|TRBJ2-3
TGTGCCAGCAGACGGACAAGCACAGATACGCAGTATTTT
CASRRTSTDTQYF
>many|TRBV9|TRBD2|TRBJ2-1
TGTGCCAGCAGCGTTGCGGGAGACCCCTACAATGAGCAGTTCTTC
CASSVAGDPYNEQFF
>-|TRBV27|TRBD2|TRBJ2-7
TGTGCCACCCGGGCTAGCGGCTACGAGCAGTACTTC
CATRASGYEQYF
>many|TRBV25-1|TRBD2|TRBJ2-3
TGTGCCAGCAGTGAAAGGACTAGCGGGAGGGCCGGAGATACGCAGTATTTT
CASSERTSGRAGDTQYF
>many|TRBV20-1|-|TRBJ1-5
TGCAGTGCTACTTTCAGTTTCCAGGGGCCCCAGCATTTT
CSATFSFQGPQHF
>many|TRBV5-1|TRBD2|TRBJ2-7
TGCGCCAGCAGCGGGACTAGCGGGAGCTCCTACGAGCAGTACTTC
CASSGTSGSSYEQYF
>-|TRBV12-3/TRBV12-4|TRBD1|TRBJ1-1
TGTGCCAGCAGTTCCAGGACAGGGGCTACTGAAGCTTTCTTT
CASSSRTGATEAFF
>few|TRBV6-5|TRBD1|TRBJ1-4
TGTGCCAGCAGTTTCCAGGGGACAGGGATTTTAATGAGGGAAAAACTGTTTTTT
CASSFQGTGILMREKLFF
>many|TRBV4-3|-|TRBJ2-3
TGCGCCAGCAGCCAAGATCTGAACGGTTTCACAGATACGCAGTATTTT
CASSQDLNGFTDTQYF